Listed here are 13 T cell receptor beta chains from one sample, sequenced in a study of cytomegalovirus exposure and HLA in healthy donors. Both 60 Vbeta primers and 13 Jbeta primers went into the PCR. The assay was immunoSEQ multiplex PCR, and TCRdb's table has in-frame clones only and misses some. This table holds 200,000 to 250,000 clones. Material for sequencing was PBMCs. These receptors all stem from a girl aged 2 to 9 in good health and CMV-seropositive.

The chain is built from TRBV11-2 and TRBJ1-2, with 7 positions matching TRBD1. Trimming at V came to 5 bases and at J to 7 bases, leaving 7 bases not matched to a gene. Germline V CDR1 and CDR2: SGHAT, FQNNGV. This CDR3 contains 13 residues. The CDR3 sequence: CASSTTGARGYTF. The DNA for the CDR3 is TGTGCCAGCAGCACTACAGGGGCGCGTGGCTACACCTTC.

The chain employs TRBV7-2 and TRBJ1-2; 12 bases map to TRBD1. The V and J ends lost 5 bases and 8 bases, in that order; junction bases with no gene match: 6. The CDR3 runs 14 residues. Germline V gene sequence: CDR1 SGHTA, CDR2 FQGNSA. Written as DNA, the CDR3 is TGTGCCAGCAGCCGCGGGACAGGGGGCTGGGGCTACACCTTC. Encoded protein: CASSRGTGGWGYTF.

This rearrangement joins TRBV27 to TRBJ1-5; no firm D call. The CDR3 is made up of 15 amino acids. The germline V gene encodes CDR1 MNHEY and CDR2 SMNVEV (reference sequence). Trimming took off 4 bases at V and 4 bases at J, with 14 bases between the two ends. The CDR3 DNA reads TGTGCCAGCAGTTCAAACATCGCCCCGAATCAGCCCCAGCATTTT. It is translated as CASSSNIAPNQPQHF.

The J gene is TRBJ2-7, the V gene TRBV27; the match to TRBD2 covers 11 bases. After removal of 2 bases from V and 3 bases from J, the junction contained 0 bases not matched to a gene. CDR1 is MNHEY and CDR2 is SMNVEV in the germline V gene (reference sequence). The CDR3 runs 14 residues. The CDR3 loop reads CASSLLAGGYEQYF. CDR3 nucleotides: TGTGCCAGCAGTTTACTAGCGGGAGGCTACGAGCAGTACTTC.

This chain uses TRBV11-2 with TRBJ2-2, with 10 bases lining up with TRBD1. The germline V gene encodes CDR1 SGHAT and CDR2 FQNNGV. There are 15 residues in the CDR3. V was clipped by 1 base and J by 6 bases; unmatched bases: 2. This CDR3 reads CASSLVGQGAGELFF. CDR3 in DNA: TGTGCCAGCAGCTTAGTCGGACAGGGGGCCGGGGAGCTGTTTTTT.

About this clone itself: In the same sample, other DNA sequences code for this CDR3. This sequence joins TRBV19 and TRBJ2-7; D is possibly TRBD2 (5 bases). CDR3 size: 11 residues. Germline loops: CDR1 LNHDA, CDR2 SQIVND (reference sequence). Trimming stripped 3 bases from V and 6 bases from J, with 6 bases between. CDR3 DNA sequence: TGTGCCAGTAGTATTGGAGGCGAGCAGTACTTC. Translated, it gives CASSIGGEQYF.

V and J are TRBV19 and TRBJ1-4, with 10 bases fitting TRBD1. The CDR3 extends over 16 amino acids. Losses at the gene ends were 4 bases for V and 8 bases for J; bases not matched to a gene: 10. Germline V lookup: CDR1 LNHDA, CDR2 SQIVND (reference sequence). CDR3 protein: CASSTLEGQGSEKLFF. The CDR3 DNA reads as TGTGCCAGTAGTACCCTCGAGGGACAGGGGTCCGAAAAACTGTTTTTT.

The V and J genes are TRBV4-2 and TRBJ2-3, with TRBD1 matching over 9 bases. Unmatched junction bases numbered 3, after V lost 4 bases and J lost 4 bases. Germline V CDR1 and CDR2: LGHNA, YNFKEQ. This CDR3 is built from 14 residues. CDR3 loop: CASSLGTGSDTQYF. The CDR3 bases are TGTGCCAGCAGCCTCGGGACAGGGTCAGATACGCAGTATTTT.

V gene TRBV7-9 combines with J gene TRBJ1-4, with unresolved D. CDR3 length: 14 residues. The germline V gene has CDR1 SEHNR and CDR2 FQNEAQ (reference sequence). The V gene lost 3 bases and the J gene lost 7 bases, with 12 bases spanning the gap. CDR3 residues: CASSFGGMGEKLFF. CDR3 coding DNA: TGTGCCAGCAGCTTTGGAGGAATGGGTGAAAAACTGTTTTTT. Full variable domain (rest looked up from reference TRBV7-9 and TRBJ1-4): DTGVSQNPRHKITKRGQNVTFRCDPISEHNRLYWYRQTLGQGPEFLTYFQNEAQLEKSRLLSDRFSAERPKGSFSTLEIQRTEQGDSAMYLCASSFGGMGEKLFFGSGTQLSVL.

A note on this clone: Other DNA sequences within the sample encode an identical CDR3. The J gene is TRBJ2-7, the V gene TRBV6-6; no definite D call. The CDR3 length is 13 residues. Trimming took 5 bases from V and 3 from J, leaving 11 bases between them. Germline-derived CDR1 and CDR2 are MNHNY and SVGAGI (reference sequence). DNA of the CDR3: TGTGCCAGCAGTACTCTCCCGGGCTACGAGCAGTACTTC. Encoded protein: CASSTLPGYEQYF.

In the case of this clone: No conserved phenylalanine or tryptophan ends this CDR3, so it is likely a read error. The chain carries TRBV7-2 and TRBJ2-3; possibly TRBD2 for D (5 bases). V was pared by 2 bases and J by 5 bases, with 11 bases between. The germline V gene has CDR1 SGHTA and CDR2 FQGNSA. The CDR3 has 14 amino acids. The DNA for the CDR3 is TGTGCCAGCAGCTTAATCGGGAAGATAGATACGCAGTATCTT. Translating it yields CASSLIGKIDTQYL.

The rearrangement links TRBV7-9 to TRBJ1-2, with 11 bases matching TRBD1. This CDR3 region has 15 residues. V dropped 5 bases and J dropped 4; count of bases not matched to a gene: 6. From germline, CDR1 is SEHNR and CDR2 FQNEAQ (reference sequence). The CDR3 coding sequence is TGTGCCAGCAGCACCGGGACAGGGGGGACCTATGGCTACACCTTC. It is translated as CASSTGTGGTYGYTF.

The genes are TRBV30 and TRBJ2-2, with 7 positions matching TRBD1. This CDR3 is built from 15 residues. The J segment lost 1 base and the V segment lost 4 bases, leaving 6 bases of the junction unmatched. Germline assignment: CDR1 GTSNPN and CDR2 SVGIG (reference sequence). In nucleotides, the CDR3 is TGTGCCTGGAAAAGGGACAGAAAGAACACCGGGGAGCTGTTTTTT. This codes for CAWKRDRKNTGELFF.